The rows below give T cell receptor beta chains drawn from one sample of a study of blood T cell repertoires in COVID-19. Assay: immunoSEQ multiplex PCR; the TCRdb copy retains only in-frame clones and omits some. The sample contains 300,000 to 350,000 clones, over 80% of which appear only once. Sequencing was done on a sample of peripheral blood. The receptors originated from a man aged 30-40 years with COVID-19, enrolled during active disease. The CDR3 runs from the conserved cysteine through the conserved F or W. D genes are given only for firm matches.

CDR3nt	CDR3aa	v_gene	j_gene	d_gene
TGTGCCAGCAGCTCTACGGGACAGGGGAGCTACAATGAGCAGTTCTTC	CASSSTGQGSYNEQFF	TRBV5-6	TRBJ2-1	TRBD1
TGTGCCAGCAGTGAATATGGGCCCAACTCGAACACTGAAGCTTTCTTT	CASSEYGPNSNTEAFF	TRBV25-1	TRBJ1-1	NA
TGTGCCATCAGTGAGTCGACCCCGGGACATCCTAAAAACATTCAGTACTTC	CAISESTPGHPKNIQYF	TRBV10-3	TRBJ2-4	NA
TGTGCCAGCAGCTTAGCCGGGACAGTCCTCTATGGCTACACCTTC	CASSLAGTVLYGYTF	TRBV7-2	TRBJ1-2	TRBD1
TGCGCCAGCAGCTTGGCCGCGGTGACCTCACGGGTGGCTGAAGCTTTCTTT	CASSLAAVTSRVAEAFF	TRBV5-1	TRBJ1-1	NA
TGTGCCAGCAGACCCGTACGTTCGAAACAAGCGGGACCCACAGATACGCAGTATTTT	CASRPVRSKQAGPTDTQYF	TRBV28	TRBJ2-3	TRBD2
TGTGCCAGCAGCTTGATGCGAGGTTCTAGCACAGATACGCAGTATTTT	CASSLMRGSSTDTQYF	TRBV5-6	TRBJ2-3	NA
TGTGCCAGCAGCTACGAGAGACAGGGGGTTGATGGCTACACCTTC	CASSYERQGVDGYTF	TRBV7-8	TRBJ1-2	TRBD1
TGTGCCAGCAGTGGACTTGACGCGACTTCAGATACGCAGTATTTT	CASSGLDATSDTQYF	TRBV27	TRBJ2-3	NA
TGTGCCAGCAGTACGACTAGCGGGTACTCCTACGAGCAGTACTTC	CASSTTSGYSYEQYF	TRBV6-2/TRBV6-3	TRBJ2-7	TRBD2
TGTGCCAGCAGCCTAAGCAGGGGACCCTCCTTCTACAATGAGCAGTTCTTC	CASSLSRGPSFYNEQFF	TRBV7-2	TRBJ2-1	NA
TGTGCCAGCAGTCCCTTGACTAGCGGGGGGGCAGAGGGAGAGACCCAGTACTTC	CASSPLTSGGAEGETQYF	TRBV27	TRBJ2-5	TRBD2
TGCGCCAGCAGCAACGGACAGGGGGTAGACCAGCCCCAGCATTTT	CASSNGQGVDQPQHF	TRBV5-1	TRBJ1-5	TRBD1
TGTGCCAGCATCCGTCGATCCCAGGCAGGAGATACGCAGTATTTT	CASIRRSQAGDTQYF	TRBV6-6	TRBJ2-3	NA
TGTGCCAGCAGCTTGGGCAGGGTAGAGACCCAGTACTTC	CASSLGRVETQYF	TRBV5-4	TRBJ2-5	NA
TGTGCCAGCAGCCTCGGGACAGGGGGAAATACGCAGTATTTT	CASSLGTGGNTQYF	TRBV3-1/TRBV3-2	TRBJ2-3	TRBD1
TGCAGCGTCCAACGGACAAGGAACACTGAAGCTTTCTTT	CSVQRTRNTEAFF	TRBV29-1	TRBJ1-1	NA